A single sample gave rise to the 19 T cell receptor beta chains below, sequenced in a study of response to subunit inactivated influenza vaccine. One entry per CDR3 protein, called by TCRdb with MiXCR from the RT-PCR reads. The sample has 500,000 to 750,000 distinct CDR3 sequences, roughly 15% seen once; the top ten hold more than 9.5%. Sequenced here: PBMCs from blood, sampled about 12 days after vaccination. All receptors derive from a middle-aged man who received an inactivated influenza vaccine.

This clonotype was seen at least ten times. V gene TRBV6-2 or TRBV6-3 combines with J gene TRBJ1-5; 10 bases match TRBD1. The germline V gene has CDR1 MNHEY and CDR2 SVGEGT. The CDR3 has 14 residues. V dropped 6 bases and J dropped 7; count of bases not matched to a gene: 6. CDR3 in amino acids: CASSTTGGWQPQHF. DNA for the CDR3: TGTGCCAGCAGCACGACAGGGGGCTGGCAGCCCCAGCATTTT.

V and J are TRBV6-2 or TRBV6-3 and TRBJ2-2; 7 nucleotides match TRBD2. CDR1 MNHEY and CDR2 SVGEGT come from the germline V gene. V lost 7 bases to trimming and J lost 6 bases; unmatched junction nucleotides: 5. CDR3 size: 13 residues. CDR3 amino acids: CASTSGGPGELFF. The CDR3 region has the DNA TGTGCCAGCACTAGCGGAGGGCCCGGGGAGCTGTTTTTT.

This clonotype was seen only a few times. The V and J genes are TRBV28 and TRBJ2-4; possible D gene TRBD1, 6 bases. The V gene lost 5 bases and the J gene lost 5 bases, with 13 bases spanning the gap. Germline CDR1 and CDR2: MDHEN and SYDVKM. The CDR3 has 14 amino acids. The CDR3 reads CASSEQGSQNIQYF. In nucleotides, the CDR3 is TGTGCCAGCAGTGAACAGGGATCCCAAAACATTCAGTACTTC.

This clonotype has a handful of counts. The CDR3 region is CAISESYKSGDTQYF. The CDR3 nucleotides are TGTGCCATCAGTGAGTCGTATAAAAGTGGAGATACGCAGTATTTT. The chain joins TRBV10-3 to TRBJ2-3; no firm D call. CDR3 size: 15 residues. Germline assignment: CDR1 ENHRY and CDR2 SYGVKD. V lost 0 bases to trimming and J lost 5 bases, with 12 bases between them.

This clonotype was recorded a few times. The chain recombines TRBV20-1 with TRBJ1-4; D is uncertain. This CDR3 comprises 12 residues. The V gene's germline CDR1 is DFQATT and CDR2 SNEGSKA (reference sequence). The ends were cut back, 6 bases at V and 5 bases at J, with 10 bases in the middle. The CDR3 DNA follows: TGCAGTGCCCTTTACCTCAATGAAAAACTGTTTTTT. This codes for CSALYLNEKLFF.

This clonotype came up a few times. This chain joins TRBV4-3 and TRBJ2-5; D may be TRBD2 (5 bases). The CDR3 is made up of 15 amino acids. Per the germline V gene, CDR1 is LGHNA and CDR2 is YSLEER. V lost 0 bases and J lost 5, with 13 bases in between. The CDR3 is CASSQDHNQRETQYF. DNA of the CDR3: TGCGCCAGCAGCCAAGATCATAACCAGCGGGAGACCCAGTACTTC.

This clonotype was detected a few times. The rearrangement joins TRBV19 to TRBJ2-7, with TRBD1 matching over 7 bases. V shed 5 bases, J shed 3 bases, and the junction held 10 bases outside the gene matches. The germline CDR1 and CDR2 sequences are LNHDA and SQIVND (reference sequence). This CDR3 contains 15 residues. CDR3 amino acids: CASSATGFKDYEQYF. The CDR3, as DNA: TGTGCCAGTAGTGCGACAGGGTTTAAGGACTACGAGCAGTACTTC.

The chain is built from TRBV25-1 and TRBJ1-1; D is possibly TRBD1 (5 bases). Germline CDR1 and CDR2: MGHDK and SYGVNS. The CDR3 extends over 13 amino acids. V lost 1 base and J 10 bases, leaving 13 bases between the germline ends. CDR3 loop: CASSESQGAVAFF. CDR3 bases: TGTGCCAGCAGTGAATCTCAAGGGGCTGTAGCTTTCTTT.

This clonotype was found a few times. The chain is built from TRBV19 and TRBJ2-4; TRBD1 aligns across 7 bases. Trimming cost V 5 bases and J 0 bases; bases outside gene matches: 13. Germline V gene sequence: CDR1 LNHDA, CDR2 SQIVND (reference sequence). This CDR3 is built from 18 residues. As DNA, the CDR3 is TGTGCCAGTAGTGGTGTCCCCGGGACAGAGCTAGCCAAAAACATTCAGTACTTC. It codes for CASSGVPGTELAKNIQYF.

The chain recombines TRBV5-1 with TRBJ2-3, with D perhaps being TRBD1 or TRBD2 (6 bases each). The CDR3 is made up of 16 amino acids. Germline CDR1 reads SGHRS; CDR2 reads YFSETQ. The ends were cut back, 4 bases at V and 4 bases at J, with 19 bases in the middle. The CDR3 DNA follows: TGCGCCAGCAGCCCTCCTAGTCCGGGGGCGGCAGATACGCAGTATTTT. Translated: CASSPPSPGAADTQYF.

This clonotype was seen ten or more times. The rearrangement joins TRBV12-3 or TRBV12-4 to TRBJ1-2; a weak D match, TRBD1 (5 bases). This CDR3 is 15 amino acids long. V gave up 2 bases and J gave up 3 bases, with 13 bases separating them. Here the CDR3 reads CASSLYPGRDYGYTF. The CDR3 nucleotides read TGTGCCAGCAGTTTATACCCAGGGAGGGACTATGGCTACACCTTC.

This chain connects TRBV28 to TRBJ2-1, with 11 bases that match TRBD2. V shed 6 bases, J shed 2 bases, and the junction held 3 bases outside the gene matches. Germline assignment: CDR1 MDHEN and CDR2 SYDVKM. The CDR3 runs 15 residues. Here the CDR3 DNA reads TGTGCCAGCAGCCGTAGCGGGAGGGCCTACAATGAGCAGTTCTTC. Encoded protein: CASSRSGRAYNEQFF. The complete variable domain, with remaining parts taken from reference TRBV28 and TRBJ2-1, reads DVKVTQSSRYLVKRTGEKVFLECVQDMDHENMFWYRQDPGLGLRLIYFSYDVKMKEKGDIPEGYSVSREKKERFSLILESASTNQTSMYLCASSRSGRAYNEQFFGPGTRLTVL.

This clonotype was observed a handful of times. This sequence joins TRBV28 and TRBJ1-3; D gene unclear. The CDR3 runs 15 residues. Trimming took off 2 bases at V and 0 bases at J, with 8 bases between the two ends. CDR1 and CDR2 from the germline V gene are MDHEN and SYDVKM. Here the CDR3 reads CASSLPGRSGNTIYF. The CDR3 DNA reads TGTGCCAGCAGTTTACCTGGGCGCTCTGGAAACACCATATATTTT. Looking up the rest from reference TRBV28 and TRBJ1-3 gives the full variable domain: DVKVTQSSRYLVKRTGEKVFLECVQDMDHENMFWYRQDPGLGLRLIYFSYDVKMKEKGDIPEGYSVSREKKERFSLILESASTNQTSMYLCASSLPGRSGNTIYFGEGSWLTVV.

The V gene is TRBV4-1, the J gene TRBJ2-5, with 10 nucleotides matching TRBD1. The CDR3 is 16 amino acids. The J segment lost 5 bases and the V segment lost 1 base, leaving 7 bases of the junction unmatched. Germline loops: CDR1 MGHRA, CDR2 YSYEKL. CDR3 protein: CASSQGLGTGVETQYF. The CDR3 nucleotides are TGCGCCAGCAGCCAAGGTTTGGGGACAGGGGTGGAGACCCAGTACTTC.

This chain joins TRBV30 and TRBJ2-3; D is tentatively TRBD1 or TRBD2 (5 bases each). CDR3 length: 13 residues. From germline, CDR1 is GTSNPN and CDR2 SVGIG (reference sequence). V lost 3 bases, J lost 2 bases, and 9 bases lay in between. CDR3 DNA sequence: TGTGCCTGGAGGGGGGACCCCACAGATACGCAGTATTTT. It codes for CAWRGDPTDTQYF.

The genes are TRBV3-1 and TRBJ2-5; 7 nucleotides align to TRBD1. Germline V gene data show CDR1 as LGHDT and CDR2 as YNNKEL (reference sequence). V shed 0 bases and J 5 bases; nucleotides not matched to a gene: 9. This CDR3 spans 16 amino acids. The chain's CDR3 is CASSQDTVRGWETQYF. The CDR3 DNA is TGTGCCAGCAGCCAAGATACCGTCAGGGGGTGGGAGACCCAGTACTTC.

The CDR3 coding sequence is TGCAGTGCATCTGCCAGGCCATACACCGGGGAGCTGTTTTTT. Amino acid sequence: CSASARPYTGELFF. J is TRBJ2-2 and V is TRBV20-1, with D uncertain. Trimming removed 6 bases at V and 3 bases at J, with 14 bases between. The CDR3 totals 14 residues. Germline CDR1 is DFQATT and CDR2 is SNEGSKA (reference sequence).

The chain has TRBV15 and TRBJ2-1; maybe TRBD2 (6 bases). The V end was cut by 4 bases, the J end by 4 bases, with 11 bases between. The CDR3 loop spans 14 amino acids. The germline V gene has CDR1 LNHNV and CDR2 YYDKDF (reference sequence). The CDR3 coding sequence is TGTGCCACCAGCACCGGAGGGTTATACAATGAGCAGTTCTTC. Its translation is CATSTGGLYNEQFF.

The table lists this clonotype with a few counts. V gene TRBV20-1 combines with J gene TRBJ1-4, with D uncertain. The CDR3 is 14 amino acids. Germline V gives CDR1 DFQATT, CDR2 SNEGSKA (reference sequence). Between the trimmed V and J ends, which lost 0 bases and 8 bases, there was a span of 13 bases. Written as DNA, the CDR3 is TGCAGTGCTAGAGATGGAAAGGGTACGGAAAAACTGTTTTTT. As protein: CSARDGKGTEKLFF.